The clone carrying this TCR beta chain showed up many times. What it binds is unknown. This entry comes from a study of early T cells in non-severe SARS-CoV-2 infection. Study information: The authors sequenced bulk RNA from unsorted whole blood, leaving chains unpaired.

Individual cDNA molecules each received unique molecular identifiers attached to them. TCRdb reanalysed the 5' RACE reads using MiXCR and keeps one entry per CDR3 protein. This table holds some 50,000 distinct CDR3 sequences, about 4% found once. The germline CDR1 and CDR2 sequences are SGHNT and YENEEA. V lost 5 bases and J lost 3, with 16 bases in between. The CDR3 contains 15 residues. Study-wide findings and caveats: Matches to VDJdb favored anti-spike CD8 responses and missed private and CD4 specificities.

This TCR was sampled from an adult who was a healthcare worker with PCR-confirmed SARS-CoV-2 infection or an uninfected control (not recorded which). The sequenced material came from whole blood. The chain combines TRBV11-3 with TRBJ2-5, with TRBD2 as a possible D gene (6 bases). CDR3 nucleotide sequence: TGTGCCAGCAGCCGCCCCAACGGGGGAGAAGAGACCCAGTACTTC. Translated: CASSRPNGGEETQYF.